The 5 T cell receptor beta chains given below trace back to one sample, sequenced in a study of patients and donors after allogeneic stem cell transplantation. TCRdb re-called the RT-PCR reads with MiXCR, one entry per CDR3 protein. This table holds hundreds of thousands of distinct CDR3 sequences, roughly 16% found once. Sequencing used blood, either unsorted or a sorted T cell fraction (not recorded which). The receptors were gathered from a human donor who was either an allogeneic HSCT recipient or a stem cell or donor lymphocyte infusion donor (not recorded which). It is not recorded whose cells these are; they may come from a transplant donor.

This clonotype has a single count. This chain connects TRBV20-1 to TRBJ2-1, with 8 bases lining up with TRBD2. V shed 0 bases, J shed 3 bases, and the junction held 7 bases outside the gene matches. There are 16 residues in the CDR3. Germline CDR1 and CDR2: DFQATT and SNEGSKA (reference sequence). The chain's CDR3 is CSARDSASGFYNEQFF. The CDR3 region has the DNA TGCAGTGCTAGAGATTCGGCTAGCGGGTTCTACAATGAGCAGTTCTTC.

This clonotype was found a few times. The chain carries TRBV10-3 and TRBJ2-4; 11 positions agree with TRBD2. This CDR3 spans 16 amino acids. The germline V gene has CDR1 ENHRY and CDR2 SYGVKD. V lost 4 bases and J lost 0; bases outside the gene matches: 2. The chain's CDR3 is CAISAGTSGAKNIQYF. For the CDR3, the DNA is TGTGCCATCAGTGCCGGGACTAGCGGAGCCAAAAACATTCAGTACTTC.

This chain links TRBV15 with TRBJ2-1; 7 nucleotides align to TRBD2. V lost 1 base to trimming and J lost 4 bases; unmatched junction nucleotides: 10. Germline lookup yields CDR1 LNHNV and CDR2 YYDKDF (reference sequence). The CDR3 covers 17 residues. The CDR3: CATSRGELGGIYNEQFF. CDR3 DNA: TGTGCCACCAGCAGAGGGGAGCTGGGAGGGATATACAATGAGCAGTTCTTC.

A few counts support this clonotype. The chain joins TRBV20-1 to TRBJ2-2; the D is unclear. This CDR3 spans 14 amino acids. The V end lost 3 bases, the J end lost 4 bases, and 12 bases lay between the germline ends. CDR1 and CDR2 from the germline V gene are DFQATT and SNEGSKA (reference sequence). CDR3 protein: CSARIQRSTGELFF. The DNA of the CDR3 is TGCAGTGCTAGGATTCAGCGTAGCACCGGGGAGCTGTTTTTT.

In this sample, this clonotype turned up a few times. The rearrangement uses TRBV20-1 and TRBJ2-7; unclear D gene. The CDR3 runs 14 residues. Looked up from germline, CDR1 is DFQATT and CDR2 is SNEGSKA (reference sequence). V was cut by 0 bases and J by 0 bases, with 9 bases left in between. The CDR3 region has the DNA TGCAGTGCTAGAGATGGCGTTCACTCCTACGAGCAGTACTTC. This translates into CSARDGVHSYEQYF.